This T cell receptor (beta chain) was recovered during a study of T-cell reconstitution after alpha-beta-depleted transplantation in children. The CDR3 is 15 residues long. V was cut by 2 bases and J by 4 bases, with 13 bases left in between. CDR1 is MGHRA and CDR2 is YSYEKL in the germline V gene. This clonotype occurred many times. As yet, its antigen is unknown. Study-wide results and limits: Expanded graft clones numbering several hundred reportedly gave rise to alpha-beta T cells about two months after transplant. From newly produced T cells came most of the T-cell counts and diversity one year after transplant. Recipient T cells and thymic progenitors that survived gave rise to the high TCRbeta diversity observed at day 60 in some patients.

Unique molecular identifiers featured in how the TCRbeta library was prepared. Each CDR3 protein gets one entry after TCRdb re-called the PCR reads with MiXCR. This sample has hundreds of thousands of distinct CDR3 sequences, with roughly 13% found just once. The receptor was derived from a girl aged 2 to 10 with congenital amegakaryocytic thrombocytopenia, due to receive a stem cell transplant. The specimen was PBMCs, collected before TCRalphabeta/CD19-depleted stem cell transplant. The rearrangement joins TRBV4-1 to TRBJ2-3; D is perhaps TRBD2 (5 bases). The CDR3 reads CASSQLPGGPDTQYF. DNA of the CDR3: TGCGCCAGCAGCCAACTCCCGGGCGGGCCAGATACGCAGTATTTT.